The text below deals with one T cell receptor beta chain. The antigen remains unidentified. The sample comes from a study of tumor-infiltrating lymphocytes in localized non-small cell lung cancer. Broader study findings: IM1 and IM2 tumors showed no difference in T-cell fraction.

Sequencing used immunoSEQ multiplex PCR; TCRdb keeps in-frame clones, though not all of them. The table has some 16,000 clones, approximately 49% seen once. The germline V gene encodes CDR1 SGHDT and CDR2 YYEEEE. V was cut by 3 bases and J by 3 bases, with 16 bases left in between. There are 16 residues in the CDR3. The V gene is TRBV5-6, the J gene TRBJ2-1; maybe TRBD2 (7 bases). Sequenced input: lung tumor tissue. This sequence was found in a human donor with non-small cell lung cancer. The CDR3 sequence: CASSSGGRGLYNEQFF. The CDR3 DNA reads as TGTGCCAGCAGCTCGGGGGGCCGAGGCCTCTACAATGAGCAGTTCTTC.